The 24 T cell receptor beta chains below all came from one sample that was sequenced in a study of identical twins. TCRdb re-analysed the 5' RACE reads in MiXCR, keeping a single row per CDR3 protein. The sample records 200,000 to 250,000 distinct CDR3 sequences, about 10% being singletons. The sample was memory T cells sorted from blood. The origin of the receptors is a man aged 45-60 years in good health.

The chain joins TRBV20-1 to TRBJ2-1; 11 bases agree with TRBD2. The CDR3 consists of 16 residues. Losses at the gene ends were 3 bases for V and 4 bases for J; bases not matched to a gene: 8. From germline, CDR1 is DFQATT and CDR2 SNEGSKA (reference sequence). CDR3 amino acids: CSASPIAGGPYNEQFF. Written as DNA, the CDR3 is TGCAGTGCTAGCCCAATAGCGGGGGGGCCTTACAATGAGCAGTTCTTC.

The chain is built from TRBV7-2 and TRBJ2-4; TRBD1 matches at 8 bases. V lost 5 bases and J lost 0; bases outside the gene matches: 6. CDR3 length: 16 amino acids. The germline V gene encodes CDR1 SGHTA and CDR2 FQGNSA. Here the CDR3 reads CASSTRQGIAKNIQYF. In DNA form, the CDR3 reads TGTGCCAGCAGCACCCGACAGGGGATAGCCAAAAACATTCAGTACTTC. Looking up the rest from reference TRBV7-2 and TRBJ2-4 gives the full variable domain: GAGVSQSPSNKVTEKGKDVELRCDPISGHTALYWYRQSLGQGLEFLIYFQGNSAPDKSGLPSDRFSAERTGGSVSTLTIQRTQQEDSAVYLCASSTRQGIAKNIQYFGAGTRLSVL.

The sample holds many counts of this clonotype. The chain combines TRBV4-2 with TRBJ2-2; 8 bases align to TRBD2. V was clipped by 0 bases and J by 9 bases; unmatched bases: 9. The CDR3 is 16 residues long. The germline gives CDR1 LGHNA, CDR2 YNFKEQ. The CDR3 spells CASSQEVGASGRELFF. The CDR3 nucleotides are TGTGCCAGCAGCCAAGAGGTGGGGGCTAGCGGGCGGGAGCTGTTTTTT.

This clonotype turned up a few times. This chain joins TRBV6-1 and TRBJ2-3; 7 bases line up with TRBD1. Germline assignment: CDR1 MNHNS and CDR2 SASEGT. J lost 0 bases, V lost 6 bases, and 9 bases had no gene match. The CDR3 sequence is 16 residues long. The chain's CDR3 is CASRRPGTASTDTQYF. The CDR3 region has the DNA TGTGCCAGCAGGAGACCCGGGACAGCTAGCACAGATACGCAGTATTTT.

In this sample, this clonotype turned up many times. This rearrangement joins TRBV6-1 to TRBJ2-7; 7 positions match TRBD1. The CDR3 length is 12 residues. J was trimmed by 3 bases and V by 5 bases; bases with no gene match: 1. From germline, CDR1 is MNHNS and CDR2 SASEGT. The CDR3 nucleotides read TGTGCCAGCAGTACAGGGGTCTACGAGCAGTACTTC. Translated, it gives CASSTGVYEQYF.

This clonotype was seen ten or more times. This chain's CDR3 is CASKTSGSSYEQYF. The CDR3 region has the DNA TGTGCCAGCAAGACTAGCGGGAGCTCCTACGAGCAGTACTTC. The chain joins TRBV6-1 to TRBJ2-7, with 12 nucleotides matching TRBD2. CDR3 length equals 14 residues. The germline V gene has CDR1 MNHNS and CDR2 SASEGT. V dropped 7 bases and J dropped 0; count of bases not matched to a gene: 1.

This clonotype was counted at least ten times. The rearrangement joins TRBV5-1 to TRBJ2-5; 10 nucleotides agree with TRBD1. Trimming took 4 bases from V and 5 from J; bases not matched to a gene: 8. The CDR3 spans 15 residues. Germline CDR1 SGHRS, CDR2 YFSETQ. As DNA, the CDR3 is TGCGCCAGCAGCACGGGACAGGGGAGAGGGGAGACCCAGTACTTC. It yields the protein CASSTGQGRGETQYF.

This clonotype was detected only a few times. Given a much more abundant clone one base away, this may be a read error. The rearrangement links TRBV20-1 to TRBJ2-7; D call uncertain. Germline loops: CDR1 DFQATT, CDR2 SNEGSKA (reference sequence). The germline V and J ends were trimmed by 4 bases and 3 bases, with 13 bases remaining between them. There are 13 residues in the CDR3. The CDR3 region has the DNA TGCAGTGCTATTAAAGACTGGAGCTACGAGCAGTACTTC. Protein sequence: CSAIKDWSYEQYF.

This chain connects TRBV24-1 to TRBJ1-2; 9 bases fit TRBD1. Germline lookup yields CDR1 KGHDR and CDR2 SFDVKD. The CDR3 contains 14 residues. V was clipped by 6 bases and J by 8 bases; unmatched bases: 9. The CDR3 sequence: CATSSADRGGGYTF. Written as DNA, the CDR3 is TGTGCCACCAGTTCAGCGGACAGGGGAGGAGGCTACACCTTC.

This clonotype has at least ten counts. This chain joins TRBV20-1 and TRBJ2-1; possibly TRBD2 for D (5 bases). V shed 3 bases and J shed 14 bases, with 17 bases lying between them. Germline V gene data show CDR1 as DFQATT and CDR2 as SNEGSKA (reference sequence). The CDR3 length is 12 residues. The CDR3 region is CSASRGSPEEFF. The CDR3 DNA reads TGCAGTGCTAGTCGGGGATCCCCGGAGGAGTTCTTC.

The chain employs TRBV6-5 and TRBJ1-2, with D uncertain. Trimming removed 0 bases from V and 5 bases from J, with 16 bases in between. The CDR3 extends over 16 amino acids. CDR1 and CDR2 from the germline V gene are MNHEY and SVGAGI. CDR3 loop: CASSYSKAGLYYGYTF. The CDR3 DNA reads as TGTGCCAGCAGTTACTCGAAGGCAGGCCTTTATTATGGCTACACCTTC.

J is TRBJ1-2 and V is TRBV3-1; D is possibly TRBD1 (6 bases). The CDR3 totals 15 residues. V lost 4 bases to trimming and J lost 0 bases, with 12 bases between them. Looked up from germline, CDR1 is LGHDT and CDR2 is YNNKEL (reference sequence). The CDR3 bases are TGTGCCAGCAGCCTACAAGGGGGTTCTAACTATGGCTACACCTTC. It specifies CASSLQGGSNYGYTF.

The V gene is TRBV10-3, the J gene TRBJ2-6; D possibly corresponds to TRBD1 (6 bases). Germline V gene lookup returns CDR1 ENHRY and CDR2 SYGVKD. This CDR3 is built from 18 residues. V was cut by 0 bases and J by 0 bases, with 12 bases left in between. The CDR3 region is CAISESGTLLSGANVLTF. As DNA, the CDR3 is TGTGCCATCAGTGAGTCCGGGACACTCCTCTCTGGGGCCAACGTCCTGACTTTC.

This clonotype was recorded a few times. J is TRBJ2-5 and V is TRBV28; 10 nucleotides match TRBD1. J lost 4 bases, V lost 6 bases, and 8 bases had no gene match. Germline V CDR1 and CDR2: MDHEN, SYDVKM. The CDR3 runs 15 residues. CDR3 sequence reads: CASSHKRTGGETQYF. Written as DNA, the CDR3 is TGTGCCAGCAGCCACAAAAGGACAGGGGGAGAGACCCAGTACTTC.

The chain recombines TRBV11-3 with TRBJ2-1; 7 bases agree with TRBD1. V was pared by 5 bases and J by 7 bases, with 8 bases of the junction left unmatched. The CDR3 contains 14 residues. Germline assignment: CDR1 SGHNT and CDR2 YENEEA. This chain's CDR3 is CASSKMTGLNEQFF. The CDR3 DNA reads TGTGCCAGCAGCAAGATGACAGGGTTGAATGAGCAGTTCTTC.

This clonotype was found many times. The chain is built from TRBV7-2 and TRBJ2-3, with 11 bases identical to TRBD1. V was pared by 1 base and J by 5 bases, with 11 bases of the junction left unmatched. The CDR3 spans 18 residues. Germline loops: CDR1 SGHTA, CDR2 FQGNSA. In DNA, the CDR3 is TGTGCCAGCAGCTTAGTGCCGGTAGGACAGGGGGCGAAAGATACGCAGTATTTT. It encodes CASSLVPVGQGAKDTQYF.

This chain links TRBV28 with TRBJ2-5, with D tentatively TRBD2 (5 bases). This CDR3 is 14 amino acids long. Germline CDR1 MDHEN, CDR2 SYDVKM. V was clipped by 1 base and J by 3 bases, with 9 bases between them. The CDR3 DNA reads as TGTGCCAGCAGTTTATACTATAGCGAAGAGACCCAGTACTTC. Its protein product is CASSLYYSEETQYF.

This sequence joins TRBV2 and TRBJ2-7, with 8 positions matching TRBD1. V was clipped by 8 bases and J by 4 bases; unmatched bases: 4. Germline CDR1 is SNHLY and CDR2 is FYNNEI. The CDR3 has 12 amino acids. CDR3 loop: CASGGTGYEQYF. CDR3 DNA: TGTGCCAGCGGGGGGACAGGATACGAGCAGTACTTC.

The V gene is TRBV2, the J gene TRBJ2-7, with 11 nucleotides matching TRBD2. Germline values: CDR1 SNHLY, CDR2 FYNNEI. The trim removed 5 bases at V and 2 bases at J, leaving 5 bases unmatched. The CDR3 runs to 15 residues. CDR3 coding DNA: TGTGCCAGCAGTCGATTACTAGCGGGAGCCTACGAGCAGTACTTC. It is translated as CASSRLLAGAYEQYF. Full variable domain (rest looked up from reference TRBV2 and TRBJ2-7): EPEVTQTPSHQVTQMGQEVILRCVPISNHLYFYWYRQILGQKVEFLVSFYNNEISEKSEIFDDQFSVERPDGSNFTLKIRSTKLEDSAMYFCASSRLLAGAYEQYFGPGTRLTVT.

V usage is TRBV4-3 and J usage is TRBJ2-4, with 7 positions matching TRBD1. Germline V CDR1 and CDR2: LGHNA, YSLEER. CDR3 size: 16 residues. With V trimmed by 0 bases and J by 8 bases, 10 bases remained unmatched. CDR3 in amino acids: CASSQDRRDSFDIQYF. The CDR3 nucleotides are TGCGCCAGCAGCCAAGATCGCAGGGACAGCTTCGACATTCAGTACTTC.

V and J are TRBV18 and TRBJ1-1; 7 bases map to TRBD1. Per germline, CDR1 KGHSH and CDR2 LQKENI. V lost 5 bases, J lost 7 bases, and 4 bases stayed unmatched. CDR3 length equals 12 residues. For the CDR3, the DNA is TGTGCCAGCTCAATACGACAGGGTGAAGCTTTCTTT. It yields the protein CASSIRQGEAFF.

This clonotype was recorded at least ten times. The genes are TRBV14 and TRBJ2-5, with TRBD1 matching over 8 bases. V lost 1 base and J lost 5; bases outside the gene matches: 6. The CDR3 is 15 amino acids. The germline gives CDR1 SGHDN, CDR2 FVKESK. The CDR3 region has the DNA TGTGCCAGCAGCCAAGGGCCAGGGGGCAAGGAGACCCAGTACTTC. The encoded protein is CASSQGPGGKETQYF.

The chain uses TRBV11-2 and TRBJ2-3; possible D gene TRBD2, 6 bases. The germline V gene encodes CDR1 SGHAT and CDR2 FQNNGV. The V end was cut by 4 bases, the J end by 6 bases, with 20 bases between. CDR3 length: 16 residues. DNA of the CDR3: TGTGCCAGCAGCTCCGCGTCCCGGGACGGGACTGATACGCAGTATTTT. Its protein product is CASSSASRDGTDTQYF.

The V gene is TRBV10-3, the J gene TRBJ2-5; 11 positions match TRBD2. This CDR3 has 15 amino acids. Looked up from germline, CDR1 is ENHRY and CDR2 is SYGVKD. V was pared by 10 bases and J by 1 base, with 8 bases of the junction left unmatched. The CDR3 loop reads CATRTSGGSQETQYF. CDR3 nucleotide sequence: TGTGCCACCCGAACTAGCGGGGGCTCCCAAGAGACCCAGTACTTC.